Presented here are 10 T cell receptor beta chains from one specimen sequenced in a study of cytomegalovirus exposure and HLA in healthy donors. The study ran its PCR with 60 Vbeta and 13 Jbeta primers. TCRdb's table, derived via immunoSEQ multiplex PCR, lists solely in-frame clones and lacks some. The sample lists about 240,000 clones; around 80% were seen once. Sequencing input: PBMCs. All receptors come from a woman aged 55-69 years in good health and CMV-seropositive.

The J gene is TRBJ2-1, the V gene TRBV6-5, with D perhaps matching TRBD2 (5 bases). The CDR3 is 13 residues long. CDR1 and CDR2 (germline): MNHEY, SVGAGI. V lost 6 bases, J lost 7 bases, and 13 bases lay in between. The CDR3 DNA sequence: TGTGCCAGCAGCCGACTCCCGGGAAATGAGCAGTTCTTC. It yields the protein CASSRLPGNEQFF.

The chain uses TRBV5-1 and TRBJ2-1, with no clear D. V was cut by 4 bases and J by 5 bases, with 7 bases left in between. Germline-derived CDR1 and CDR2 are SGHRS and YFSETQ. The CDR3 totals 12 residues. DNA of the CDR3: TGCGCCAGCAGCCTTCTACACAATGAGCAGTTCTTC. Translation gives CASSLLHNEQFF.

The rearrangement joins TRBV19 to TRBJ2-7; 9 bases are a match to TRBD2. Germline V gives CDR1 LNHDA, CDR2 SQIVND (reference sequence). The V and J ends lost 3 bases and 4 bases, in that order; junction bases with no gene match: 10. The CDR3 has 16 amino acids. The CDR3 sequence: CASSIFLAGPFYEQYF. In DNA, the CDR3 is TGTGCCAGTAGTATCTTCCTAGCGGGGCCGTTTTACGAGCAGTACTTC.

CDR3 DNA sequence: TGTGCCTGGAGCTCGCCGGGACTTCCCTCCTACAATGAGCAGTTCTTC. It codes for CAWSSPGLPSYNEQFF. The chain is built from TRBV30 and TRBJ2-1; weak D call: TRBD2 (6 bases). CDR1 and CDR2 from the germline V gene are GTSNPN and SVGIG (reference sequence). Trimming shortened V by 3 bases and J by 0 bases, and 15 bases separated the two germline ends. The length of the CDR3 is 16 residues.

This clone was found once. This chain connects TRBV10-3 to TRBJ1-2; weak D call: TRBD1 (5 bases). Germline V lookup: CDR1 ENHRY, CDR2 SYGVKD. V lost 1 base and J 7 bases, leaving 16 bases between the germline ends. There are 15 residues in the CDR3. The CDR3 is CAISELGRARSGYTF. The CDR3, as DNA: TGTGCCATCAGTGAGTTGGGCAGGGCGAGGTCTGGCTACACCTTC.

J is TRBJ2-3 and V is TRBV27, with 8 bases lining up with TRBD2. The CDR3 contains 17 residues. Germline assignment: CDR1 MNHEY and CDR2 SMNVEV (reference sequence). V shed 4 bases, J shed 4 bases, and the junction held 13 bases outside the gene matches. This CDR3 is CASSYWGRAGAADTQYF. CDR3 coding DNA: TGTGCCAGCAGTTATTGGGGAAGAGCGGGAGCGGCAGATACGCAGTATTTT.

The rearrangement uses TRBV4-1 and TRBJ2-7, with 7 bases identical to TRBD2. Germline loops: CDR1 MGHRA, CDR2 YSYEKL. This CDR3 region has 14 residues. Germline trimming cut 4 bases from V and 2 bases from J; bases unmatched to any gene: 5. The CDR3 spells CASSRAGDPYEQYF. CDR3 coding DNA: TGCGCCAGCAGCCGGGCGGGAGATCCCTACGAGCAGTACTTC.

This clone was seen more than once but under ten times. V gene TRBV19 combines with J gene TRBJ1-1, with 8 nucleotides matching TRBD1. The CDR3 spans 13 residues. Unmatched junction bases numbered 5, after V lost 4 bases and J lost 7 bases. Germline CDR1 is LNHDA and CDR2 is SQIVND (reference sequence). The CDR3 coding sequence is TGTGCCAGTAGTAGGACAGGGAGGGGTGAAGCTTTCTTT. Its protein is CASSRTGRGEAFF.

On this clone itself: A junction boundary mismatches the germline segment, possibly from a read error. The V gene is TRBV28, the J gene TRBJ1-2; no reliable D call. The CDR3 covers 12 residues. The germline V gene has CDR1 MDHEN and CDR2 SYDVKM. In nucleotides, the CDR3 is TGTGCCAGCAGTTTATATAATGGGTGGGAGTACTTC. It yields the protein CASSLYNGWEYF.

The J gene is TRBJ1-5, the V gene TRBV23-1, with D possibly TRBD1 on 6 matching bases. TRBV23-1 falls under the ORF class, with uncertain function. V shed 2 bases and J shed 5 bases, with 19 bases lying between them. The CDR3 length is 17 residues. The CDR3 here is CASSQGGGRGFDQPQHF. Written as DNA, the CDR3 is TGCGCCAGCAGTCAAGGGGGCGGGAGAGGTTTCGATCAGCCCCAGCATTTT.